This T cell receptor (beta chain) was captured in a study of control samples from healthy donors and cancer patients. From germline, CDR1 is KGHDR and CDR2 SFDVKD. The CDR3 runs 19 residues. V was clipped by 4 bases and J by 2 bases; unmatched bases: 7. Sequencing was performed with immunoSEQ multiplex PCR; in TCRdb, only in-frame clones are kept and a portion is missing. The data show around 96,000 clones, with approximately 95% seen just once and about 7.3% held by the top ten. Material for sequencing was blood. The J gene is TRBJ2-2, the V gene TRBV24-1, with 15 bases that match TRBD2. The receptor comes from a man between 18 and 29 years old in good health. The CDR3 sequence is CATSDSGTSGGINTGELFF. For the CDR3, the DNA is TGTGCCACCAGTGACTCCGGGACTAGCGGGGGGATTAACACCGGGGAGCTGTTTTTT.